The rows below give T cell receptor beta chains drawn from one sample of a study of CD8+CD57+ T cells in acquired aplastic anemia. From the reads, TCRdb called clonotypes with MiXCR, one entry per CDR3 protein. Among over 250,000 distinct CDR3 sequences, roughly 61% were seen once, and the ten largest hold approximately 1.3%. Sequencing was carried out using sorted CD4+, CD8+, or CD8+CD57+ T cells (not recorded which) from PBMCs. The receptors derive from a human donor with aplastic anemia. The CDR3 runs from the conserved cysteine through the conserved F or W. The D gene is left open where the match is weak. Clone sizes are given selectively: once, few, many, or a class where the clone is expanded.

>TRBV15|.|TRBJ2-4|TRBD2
TGTGCCACCAGCAGAGATGTCACCAGCGGGGGGGTTCTTCAGTACTTC
CATSRDVTSGGVLQYF
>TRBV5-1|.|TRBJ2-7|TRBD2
TGCGCCAGCAGGAGATGGGGGACTAGCGGCGAGCAGTACTTC
CASRRWGTSGEQYF
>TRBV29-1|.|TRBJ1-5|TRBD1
TGCAGCGTTGCACAGGGGGCGGTTCAGCCCCAGCATTTT
CSVAQGAVQPQHF
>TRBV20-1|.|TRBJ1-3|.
TGCAGTGCTAGAGATATAGGGGCTGGAAACACCATATATTTT
CSARDIGAGNTIYF
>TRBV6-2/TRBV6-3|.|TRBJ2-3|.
TGTGCCAGCAGACGAATCACGACGAGGGATACGCAGTATTTT
CASRRITTRDTQYF
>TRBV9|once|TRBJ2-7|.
TGTGCCAGCAGCCAAGTGGCAGGGGTTAATTCCGAGCAGTACTTC
CASSQVAGVNSEQYF
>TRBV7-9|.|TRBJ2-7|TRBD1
TGTGCCAGCAGCCCGACGGGACAGGATTACGAGCAGTACTTC
CASSPTGQDYEQYF
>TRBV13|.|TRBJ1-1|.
TGTGCCAGCAGCGTACAGGGAAGGCGGAACACTGAAGCTTTCTTT
CASSVQGRRNTEAFF
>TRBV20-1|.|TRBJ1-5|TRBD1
TGCAGTGCTAGAGATGTTGTCAGGGGGCGCGGGAGCAATCAGCCCCAGCATTTT
CSARDVVRGRGSNQPQHF
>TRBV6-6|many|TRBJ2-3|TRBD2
TGTGCCAGCAGTTACTCCGGCGGGGGACTAGCGGGAGGGAACACAGATACGCAGTATTTT
CASSYSGGGLAGGNTDTQYF
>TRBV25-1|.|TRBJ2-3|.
TGTGCCAGCAGTGAGTGGGTTAGCGGCACAGATACGCAGTATTTT
CASSEWVSGTDTQYF
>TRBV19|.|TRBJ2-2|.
TGTGCCAGTAGTGATGCGGGACTTAACACCGGGGAGCTGTTTTTT
CASSDAGLNTGELFF
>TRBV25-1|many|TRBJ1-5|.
TGTGCCAGCAGTGAAGGACAGAATCAGCCCCAGCATTTT
CASSEGQNQPQHF
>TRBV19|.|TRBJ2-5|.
TGTGCCAGTAGTATAGTTTTGGCTGCTCAAGAGACCCAGTACTTC
CASSIVLAAQETQYF
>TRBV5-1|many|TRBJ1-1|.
TGCGCCAGCAGCTCCAGTGGGGGGGGCGATTTGACTGAAGCTTTCTTT
CASSSSGGGDLTEAFF
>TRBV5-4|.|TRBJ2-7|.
TGTGCCAGCAGCACAATGGACAGAATTCGGAACGAGCAGTACTTC
CASSTMDRIRNEQYF
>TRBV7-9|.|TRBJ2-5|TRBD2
TGTGCCAGCAGCCTCGGACTAGCGGGGCCCCAAGAGACCCAGTACTTC
CASSLGLAGPQETQYF
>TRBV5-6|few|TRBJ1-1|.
TGTGCCAGCAGCCCACGTTTCGGTTTGAACACTGAAGCTTTCTTT
CASSPRFGLNTEAFF
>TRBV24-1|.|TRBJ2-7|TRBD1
TGTGCCAGCAGTTACTCGGGACAGGGGGCTTGGGAGCAGTACTTC
CASSYSGQGAWEQYF
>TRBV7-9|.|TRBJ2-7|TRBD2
TGTGCCAGCAGCTTAGGGGGACTAGCCGACTACGAGCAGTACTTC
CASSLGGLADYEQYF
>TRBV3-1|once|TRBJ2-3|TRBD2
TGTGCCAGCAGCCTAGGACTAGAAGTTGGGTTC
CASSLGLEVGF
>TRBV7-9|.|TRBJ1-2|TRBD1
TGTGCCAGCACAGGGACAGGGCACTATGGCTACACCTTC
CASTGTGHYGYTF
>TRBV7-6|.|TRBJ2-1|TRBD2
TGTGCCAGCAGCTTACTAGCGGGAGGGCCTAGTAATGAGCAGTTCTTC
CASSLLAGGPSNEQFF
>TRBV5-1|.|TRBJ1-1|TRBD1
TGCGCCAGCAGCTTAGCACAGGGGGGGGCTTTCTTT
CASSLAQGGAFF
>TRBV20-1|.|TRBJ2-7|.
TGCAGTGCTAGGAGGTCCCCACTCGACGAGCAGTACTTC
CSARRSPLDEQYF
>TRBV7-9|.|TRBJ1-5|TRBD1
TGTGCCAGCAGCTTGGACAGGGGGCTAGGGAATCAGCCCCAGCATTTT
CASSLDRGLGNQPQHF
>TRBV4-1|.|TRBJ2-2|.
TGCGCCAGCAGCCAAGATCACCTGGGCGCGAGAACCGGGGAGCTGTTTTTT
CASSQDHLGARTGELFF
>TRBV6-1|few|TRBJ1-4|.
TGTGCCAGCAGCCCGGAGGGGGGGGCCCGCGAAAAACTGTTTTTT
CASSPEGGAREKLFF
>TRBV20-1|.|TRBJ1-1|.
TGCAGTGCTAGAGATGCAGGGTCAGTCGCTGAAGCTTTCTTT
CSARDAGSVAEAFF
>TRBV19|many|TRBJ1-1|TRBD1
TGTGCCAGTAGTCCACAGGGGAAGTTGGCTTTCTTT
CASSPQGKLAFF
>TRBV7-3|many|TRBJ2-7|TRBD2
TGTGCCAGCAGCTTAGGCGGGGGGCCCTCGGAGCAGTACTTC
CASSLGGGPSEQYF
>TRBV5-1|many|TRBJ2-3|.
TGCGCCAGCGGGACTGCCGGGGTCGGCTCAGATACGCAGTATTTT
CASGTAGVGSDTQYF
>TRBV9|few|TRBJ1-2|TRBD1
TGTGCCAGCGGGGACAGGGGGGATGGCTACACCTTC
CASGDRGDGYTF
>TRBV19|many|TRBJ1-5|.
TGTGCCAGTAGTATAGGGGGCGGGCCCACCAATCAGCCCCAGCATTTT
CASSIGGGPTNQPQHF
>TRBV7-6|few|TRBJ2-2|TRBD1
TGTGCCAGCAGCTTACCCCTTAAGCAGGGGGATAGGAACACCGGGGAGCTGTTTTTT
CASSLPLKQGDRNTGELFF